This T cell receptor beta chain was documented in a study of T cell responses to AZD1222 COVID-19 vaccine listed by TCRdb under 2021. For context, the study as a whole: AZD1222 recipients with second doses at about 4 weeks or about 12 weeks were pooled, because spike-specific TCR depth and breadth did not differ between schedules. TCR sequencing covered roughly 230 trial participants: roughly 200 given two doses of AZD1222 and around 26 given two doses of MenACWY control vaccine. Enrollment into the trials was organized by age into subgroups of 18-55, 56-69 and 70-plus years, and those subgroups contained roughly 150, 30 and 60 TCR-sequenced participants, respectively. Broader findings and caveats from the paper: Epitopes outside the regions mutated in the B.1.351 and B.1.1.7 variants were reportedly recognized by nearly half of the unique spike-specific TCRs. The vaccine-associated CD4 TCRs covered the entire spike protein, and the dominant responses fell in regions 160-218 and 743-854. Participants were mostly white British, with more females than males. The authors suggested clonal diversity may have been underestimated. Only five to seven AZD1222 recipients were SARS-CoV-2 seropositive at baseline, limiting conclusions about previously exposed vaccinees. After two AZD1222 doses, both the breadth and the depth of spike-specific TCRs were significantly higher than at day 0 and than in MenACWY recipients. Because no day 14 peak-response samples were available, repertoires were characterized only after the peak T cell response. The 56-69-year group was small, and its depth increase did not reach significance, likely because of low power.

The CDR3 regions of human TCRbeta chains were analyzed by immunosequencing. The paper's data handling went like this. Repertoire TCRs were matched against a reference library of SARS-CoV-2-specific TCRs generated with the MIRA antigen-specificity platform. Breadth was defined as the fraction of unique TCRs that were SARS-CoV-2-associated. Depth was defined as the fraction of total T cells that were SARS-CoV-2-associated. Using the MIRA data, every spike-specific TCR was mapped to the spike region that the TCR reacted to and assigned to either a CD4 or a CD8 class. Log10-transformed breadth and depth values were compared by one-way ANOVA with Sidak's multiple comparisons tests. Sourced from immuneACCESS, this table was stored by TCRdb with only in-frame sequences that have V and J called. A share of the clones is absent; for the studies checked, an unresolved V gene accounts for under half, and the remainder has no known explanation. The V and J calls and the clone size are those of that table, but D and trimming were determined from the DNA. The sample table holds approximately 92,000 clones, of which more than 75% were seen once. 20% to 25% of the sample is in the top ten clones.

V was cut back by 5 bases and J by 3 bases, leaving a gap of 10 bases between them. The germline V gene encodes CDR1 MNHEY and CDR2 SVGAGI. Reading from cysteine to phenylalanine, the CDR3 counts 14 amino acids. Only the CDR3 region is kept as DNA, spanning 42 bases read in frame from base 1. This clone was seen once. Its target antigen remains unknown. No base qualities exist here, and no much larger clone lies one base off it. Taken with the paper, the label for time point translates to: baseline before first vaccination. Vaccinee samples came from UK trials COV001 and COV002, including a single-blind randomized controlled phase 2/3 trial of AZD1222 (ChAdOx1 nCoV-19) in healthy adults. For TCRbeta chain sequencing, PBMC samples from trial participants were taken at day 0 and at day 28 after the second dose.

Sequencing used peripheral blood, obtained on day 0 of AZD1222 vaccination. The clonotype was recovered from an adult in good health. The receptor chain draws on TRBV6-5 and TRBJ1-4; there is no confident call for the D gene. The bases are TGTGCCAGCAGTCACAAGGACCCTAATGAAAAACTGTTTTTT. This gives the protein CASSHKDPNEKLFF.